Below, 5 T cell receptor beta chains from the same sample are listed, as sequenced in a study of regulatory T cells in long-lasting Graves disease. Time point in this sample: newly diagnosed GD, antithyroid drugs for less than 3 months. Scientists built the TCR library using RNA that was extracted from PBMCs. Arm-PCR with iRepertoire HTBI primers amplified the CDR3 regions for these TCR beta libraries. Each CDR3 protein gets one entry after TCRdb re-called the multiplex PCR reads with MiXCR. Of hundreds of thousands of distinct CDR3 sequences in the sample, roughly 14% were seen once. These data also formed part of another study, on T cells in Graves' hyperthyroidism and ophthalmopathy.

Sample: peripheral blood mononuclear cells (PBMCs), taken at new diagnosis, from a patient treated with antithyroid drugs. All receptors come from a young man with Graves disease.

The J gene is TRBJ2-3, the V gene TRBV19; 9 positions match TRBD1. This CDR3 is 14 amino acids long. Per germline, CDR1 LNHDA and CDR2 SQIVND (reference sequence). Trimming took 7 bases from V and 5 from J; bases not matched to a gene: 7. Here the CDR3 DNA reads TGTGCCAGTATTACACAGGGGGCCCTAGATACGCAGTATTTT. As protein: CASITQGALDTQYF.

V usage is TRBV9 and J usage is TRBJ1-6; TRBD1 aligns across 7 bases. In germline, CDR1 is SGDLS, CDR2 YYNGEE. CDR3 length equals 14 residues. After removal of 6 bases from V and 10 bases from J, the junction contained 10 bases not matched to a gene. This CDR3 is CASKEGGGYSPLHF. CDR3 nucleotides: TGTGCCAGCAAAGAGGGAGGGGGCTACTCACCCCTCCACTTT. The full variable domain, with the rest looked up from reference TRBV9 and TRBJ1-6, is DSGVTQTPKHLITATGQRVTLRCSPRSGDLSVYWYQQSLDQGLQFLIQYYNGEERAKGNILERFSAQQFPDLHSELNLSSLELGDSALYFCASKEGGGYSPLHFGNGTRLTVT.

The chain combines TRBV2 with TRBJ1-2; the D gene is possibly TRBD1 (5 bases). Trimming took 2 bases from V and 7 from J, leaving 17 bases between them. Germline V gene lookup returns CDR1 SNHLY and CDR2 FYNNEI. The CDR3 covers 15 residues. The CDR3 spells CASSESPGAGSGYTF. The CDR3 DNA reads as TGTGCCAGCAGTGAATCTCCCGGGGCGGGGAGTGGCTACACCTTC.

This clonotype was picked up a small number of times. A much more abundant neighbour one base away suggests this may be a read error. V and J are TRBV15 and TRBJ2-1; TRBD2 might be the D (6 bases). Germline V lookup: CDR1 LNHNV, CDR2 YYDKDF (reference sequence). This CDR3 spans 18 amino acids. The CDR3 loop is CATSRGGVWRGRYNGQFF. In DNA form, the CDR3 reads TGTGCCACCAGCAGAGGAGGGGTATGGCGGGGTAGATACAATGGGCAGTTCTTC.

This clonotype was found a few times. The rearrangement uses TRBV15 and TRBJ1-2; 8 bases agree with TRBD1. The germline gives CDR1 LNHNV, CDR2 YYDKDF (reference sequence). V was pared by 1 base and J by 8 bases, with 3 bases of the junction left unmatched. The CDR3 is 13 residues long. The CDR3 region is CATSRATGEGYTF. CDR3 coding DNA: TGTGCCACCAGCAGAGCGACAGGGGAAGGCTACACCTTC.